A single sample is the source of the 18 T cell receptor beta chains below, sequenced in a study of blood T cell repertoires in COVID-19. The table came from immunoSEQ multiplex PCR; TCRdb's copy has only in-frame clones and leaves some out. The sample shows 150,000 to 180,000 clones, approximately 83% of them seen only once. The sample was peripheral blood. Receptors originate from a woman aged 55-69 years with acute or convalescent COVID-19.

This clone was observed many times. A read error may account for a junction end that differs from germline. This chain connects TRBV7-7 to TRBJ2-5; TRBD1 might be the D (5 bases). The CDR3 extends over 16 amino acids. Germline V gene data show CDR1 as SSHAT and CDR2 as FNYEAQ (reference sequence). The CDR3: CASSLASGRGKETQYF. For the CDR3, the DNA is TGTGCTAGCAGCTTAGCTTCGGGTAGGGGAAAAGAGACCCAGTACTTC.

V is TRBV7-3 and J is TRBJ2-5, with D possibly being TRBD2 (5 bases). Germline CDR1 SGHTA, CDR2 FQGTGA. Trimming left V 2 bases short and J 1 base short, with 8 bases between. This CDR3 is built from 14 residues. The CDR3 nucleotides are TGTGCCAGCAGCTTAGTGGGAGTCCAAGAGACCCAGTACTTC. This gives the protein CASSLVGVQETQYF.

The chain links TRBV6-6 to TRBJ1-1; D unclear. V was cut by 2 bases and J by 4 bases, with 11 bases left in between. This CDR3 has 14 amino acids. Germline loops: CDR1 MNHNY, CDR2 SVGAGI (reference sequence). CDR3 loop: CASSYRRVLTEAFF. CDR3 DNA: TGTGCCAGCAGTTACCGGAGGGTTCTCACTGAAGCTTTCTTT.

This chain uses TRBV18 with TRBJ2-7; 7 bases fit TRBD1. The CDR3 consists of 12 residues. The V gene's germline CDR1 is KGHSH and CDR2 LQKENI. Losses at the gene ends were 4 bases for V and 6 bases for J; bases not matched to a gene: 3. The chain's CDR3 is CASSHDRAEQYV. Here the CDR3 DNA reads TGTGCCAGCTCACACGACAGGGCCGAGCAGTACGTC.

This chain joins TRBV19 and TRBJ1-1; D unclear. CDR3 length: 16 amino acids. Germline CDR1 is LNHDA and CDR2 is SQIVND (reference sequence). Trimming removed 8 bases at V and 1 base at J, with 20 bases between. CDR3 loop: CASLPQADLWNTEAFF. DNA for the CDR3: TGTGCCAGTCTCCCGCAGGCAGACCTATGGAACACTGAAGCTTTCTTT.

This clone was observed a handful of times. This chain joins TRBV27 and TRBJ1-5; D possibly corresponds to TRBD1 (5 bases). V shed 6 bases and J shed 2 bases, with 14 bases lying between them. Germline CDR1 is MNHEY and CDR2 is SMNVEV (reference sequence). The CDR3 has 15 residues. The CDR3 DNA follows: TGTGCCAGCAGGGAAGGGGCAATAGGCAATCAGCCCCAGCATTTT. Protein: CASREGAIGNQPQHF.

J is TRBJ2-7 and V is TRBV21-1; the table assigns TRBD1, which was not confirmed against the DNA. TRBV21-1 is assigned pseudogene status. The CDR3 covers 14 residues. The DNA for the CDR3 is TGTGCCAGCATTCTTGGGACAGGGAACTACGAGCAGTACTTC. Translated, it gives CASILGTGNYEQYF.

This chain connects TRBV4-1 to TRBJ2-3, with 15 nucleotides matching TRBD2. This CDR3 region has 15 residues. From germline, CDR1 is MGHRA and CDR2 YSYEKL. After removal of 5 bases from V and 6 bases from J, the junction contained 3 bases not matched to a gene. The CDR3 reads CASSRTSGGVDTQYF. CDR3 nucleotide sequence: TGCGCCAGCAGCAGGACTAGCGGGGGGGTGGATACGCAGTATTTT.

The chain uses TRBV3-1 (or the pseudogene TRBV3-2) and TRBJ1-3, with D maybe TRBD1 (5 bases). Germline V gives CDR1 LGHDT, CDR2 YNNKEL (reference sequence). The V gene lost 4 bases and the J gene lost 0 bases, with 10 bases spanning the gap. The CDR3 covers 15 residues. Here the CDR3 reads CASSLGHNSGNTIYF. Written as DNA, the CDR3 is TGTGCCAGCAGCCTGGGGCACAACTCTGGAAACACCATATATTTT.

The chain is built from TRBV9 and TRBJ1-2; possibly TRBD1 for D (6 bases). Trimming left V 4 bases short and J 2 bases short, with 18 bases between. Germline assignment: CDR1 SGDLS and CDR2 YYNGEE. CDR3 length: 16 amino acids. The CDR3 spells CASSPRRTDQNYGYTF. The CDR3 nucleotides read TGTGCCAGCAGCCCTAGAAGGACAGACCAAAACTATGGCTACACCTTC.

The chain employs TRBV18 and TRBJ1-5; D perhaps matches TRBD1 (6 bases). Deletions cut 6 bases from V and 12 bases from J, with 30 bases between. The germline CDR1 and CDR2 sequences are KGHSH and LQKENI. This CDR3 has 17 amino acids. The CDR3 sequence: CASSTGTRNPLAISQHF. CDR3 in DNA: TGTGCCAGCTCTACAGGGACCCGGAATCCTTTAGCAATCAGCCAGCATTTT.

J is TRBJ1-2 and V is TRBV11-2; D is ambiguous. In germline, CDR1 is SGHAT, CDR2 FQNNGV. This CDR3 has 15 amino acids. V lost 5 bases and J lost 7, with 20 bases in between. The CDR3 spells CASSDWGEKAFGYTF. The CDR3 DNA is TGTGCCAGCAGCGATTGGGGAGAAAAGGCTTTTGGCTACACCTTC.

The chain combines TRBV6-5 with TRBJ1-2; D unclear. This CDR3 is built from 11 residues. CDR1 is MNHEY and CDR2 is SVGAGI in the germline V gene. The V gene lost 10 bases and the J gene lost 5 bases, with 11 bases spanning the gap. CDR3 loop: CATLALYGYTF. The CDR3 nucleotides are TGTGCCACCTTAGCCCTTTATGGCTACACCTTC.

The chain combines TRBV27 with TRBJ1-5, with D possibly TRBD1 on 5 matching bases. This CDR3 contains 15 residues. The V gene's germline CDR1 is MNHEY and CDR2 SMNVEV (reference sequence). V lost 3 bases to trimming and J lost 2 bases, with 11 bases between them. The CDR3 nucleotides read TGTGCCAGCAGTTTTTTACCCAGGGGCAATCAGCCCCAGCATTTT. The encoded protein is CASSFLPRGNQPQHF.

The count of this clone is one. The gene calls are TRBV3-1 (or the pseudogene TRBV3-2) and TRBJ1-2, with 7 bases lining up with TRBD1. Germline CDR1 and CDR2: LGHDT and YNNKEL (reference sequence). J gave up 5 bases and V 1 base, and 1 base lay outside the gene matches. The CDR3 is made up of 13 amino acids. CDR3 in DNA: TGTGCCAGCAGCCAAGCAGGGGGTTATGGCTACACCTTC. It translates to CASSQAGGYGYTF.

The CDR3 region has the DNA TGTGCCAGCAGCCCCCGGGACAGGGGGACTCGCGGCTACACCTTC. Translated, it gives CASSPRDRGTRGYTF. The rearrangement links TRBV3-1 (or the pseudogene TRBV3-2) to TRBJ1-2; the match to TRBD1 covers 11 bases. The junction had 9 bases not matched to a gene; V was cut back by 4 bases and J by 8 bases. Looked up from germline, CDR1 is LGHDT and CDR2 is YNNKEL (reference sequence). The CDR3 runs 15 residues.

V is TRBV4-1 and J is TRBJ2-7, with TRBD2 matching 7 bases. CDR1 and CDR2 from the germline V gene are MGHRA and YSYEKL. The V segment lost 1 base and the J segment 4 bases; nucleotides outside the gene matches: 10. The CDR3 has 16 residues. As DNA, the CDR3 is TGCGCCAGCAGCCAAGGGGAGGGACTACGATTTTACGAGCAGTACTTC. It codes for CASSQGEGLRFYEQYF.

This rearrangement joins TRBV7-8 to TRBJ1-5, with D uncertain. CDR1 is SGHVS and CDR2 is FQNEAQ in the germline V gene. The germline V and J ends were trimmed by 2 bases and 3 bases, with 11 bases remaining between them. The CDR3 covers 15 residues. The chain's CDR3 is CASSLNGGSNQPQHF. DNA for the CDR3: TGTGCCAGCAGCTTAAACGGCGGTTCCAATCAGCCCCAGCATTTT.